This T cell receptor beta chain was recovered during a study of response to subunit inactivated influenza vaccine. Study observations and caveats: The authors offered the suggestion that each seasonal influenza vaccination recruits few new T cells.

This CDR3 has 15 amino acids. With 5 bases removed from V and 1 base from J, the gap between germline ends came to 12 bases. From germline, CDR1 is SGHTA and CDR2 FQGNSA. Details on this clonotype: The antigen is unknown.

TCRdb reprocessed the RT-PCR reads via MiXCR and lists one record per CDR3 protein. The data contain 500,000 to 600,000 distinct CDR3 sequences, 10% to 15% of them singletons. This sequence was found in a man aged 50 or older who received an inactivated influenza vaccine. The J gene is TRBJ1-5, the V gene TRBV7-2; no definite D call. This sample comprised PBMCs from blood, obtained roughly 46 days after vaccination. CDR3 sequence (DNA): TGTGCCAGCAGCCCCCACGCGGGGAGCAATCAGCCCCAGCATTTT. It encodes CASSPHAGSNQPQHF.